This T cell receptor beta chain was observed in a study of CD8 T cells in ankylosing spondylitis. Each CDR3 protein is one row after TCRdb ran MiXCR on the 5' RACE reads. This sample has roughly 180,000 distinct CDR3 sequences, with roughly 12% found just once. The germline V gene encodes CDR1 SEHNR and CDR2 FQNEAQ (reference sequence). Trimming left V 3 bases short and J 4 bases short, with 21 bases between. The CDR3 spans 17 residues. The sequence came from a male donor with ankylosing spondylitis or in good health (not recorded which). Sequenced material: blood, either unsorted or a sorted T cell fraction (not recorded which). The chain is built from TRBV7-9 and TRBJ2-5, with D perhaps matching TRBD1 or TRBD2 (5 bases each). The CDR3 bases are TGTGCCAGCAGCTTCGGTGCCCAACTAGGGGACCGAGAGACCCAGTACTTC. Translation gives CASSFGAQLGDRETQYF.